This T cell receptor (beta chain) originates from a study of cytomegalovirus exposure and HLA in healthy donors. Turning to the study itself: Within an early data release were around 87 million unique TCRs drawn from HLA-typed donors.

Germline V gene lookup returns CDR1 SGHRS and CDR2 YFSETQ. This CDR3 contains 13 residues. With 5 bases clipped from V and 2 bases from J, the junction kept 2 bases outside the gene matches. Study observations and caveats: Cytomegalovirus association was listed for around 180 TCR beta chains. At a 0.05 false discovery rate, a later analysis found over 15,000 TCR beta sequences to be associated with HLA alleles.

Both 60 Vbeta primers and 13 Jbeta primers went into the PCR. Produced via immunoSEQ multiplex PCR; TCRdb's table is partial and in-frame only. The sample consists of about 180,000 clones, about four fifths of them appearing once. About this clone itself: Its antigen remains unknown. This specimen includes other DNA sequences encoding the same CDR3.

Sequencing was done on a sample of PBMCs. The TCR originated in a man in his forties in good health and CMV-seronegative. This chain links TRBV5-1 with TRBJ2-7; 9 nucleotides line up with TRBD1. CDR3 loop: CASSWTGAYEQYF. The CDR3 DNA sequence: TGCGCCAGCAGTTGGACAGGGGCCTACGAGCAGTACTTC.